These 9 T cell receptor beta chains originate from one sample sequenced in a study of CD8 T cells in ankylosing spondylitis. TCRdb used MiXCR to reprocess the 5' RACE reads, holding one entry per CDR3 protein. The data contain some 220,000 distinct CDR3 sequences, roughly a tenth of them seen just once; the ten biggest clones take up less than 3%. The sample comprised blood, either unsorted or a sorted T cell fraction (not recorded which). The receptor source for this set is a male donor with ankylosing spondylitis or in good health (not recorded which).

This clonotype was counted ten times or more. This chain joins TRBV11-2 and TRBJ2-7; TRBD2 agrees at 10 bases. The CDR3 is 17 residues long. The J segment lost 2 bases and the V segment lost 1 base, leaving 8 bases of the junction unmatched. Germline lookup yields CDR1 SGHAT and CDR2 FQNNGV. CDR3 residues: CASSLVQLAGSAYEQYF. The CDR3 DNA follows: TGTGCCAGCAGCTTAGTCCAACTAGCGGGATCCGCCTACGAGCAGTACTTC. The variable domain in full, with the rest retrieved from reference TRBV11-2 and TRBJ2-7, is EAGVAQSPRYKIIEKRQSVAFWCNPISGHATLYWYQQILGQGPKLLIQFQNNGVVDDSQLPKDRFSAERLKGVDSTLKIQPAKLEDSAVYLCASSLVQLAGSAYEQYFGPGTRLTVT.

The genes are TRBV7-9 and TRBJ2-4, with a tentative D call TRBD2 (5 bases). The CDR3 is 14 amino acids. The V gene's germline CDR1 is SEHNR and CDR2 FQNEAQ (reference sequence). Trimming removed 5 bases at V and 6 bases at J, with 14 bases between. CDR3 region: CASSPLRGGNIQYF. CDR3 nucleotides: TGTGCCAGCAGCCCCCTAAGAGGAGGAAACATTCAGTACTTC.

The sample holds one count of this clonotype. The chain recombines TRBV27 with TRBJ1-1; 8 positions agree with TRBD1. Germline-derived CDR1 and CDR2 are MNHEY and SMNVEV (reference sequence). J lost 7 bases, V lost 7 bases, and 8 bases had no gene match. This CDR3 spans 13 amino acids. CDR3 sequence reads: CASKPTGEVEAFF. DNA of the CDR3: TGTGCCAGCAAGCCGACAGGGGAGGTTGAAGCTTTCTTT.

This clonotype was observed at least ten times. The chain couples TRBV10-3 to TRBJ1-2, with unresolved D. V gave up 2 bases and J gave up 5 bases, with 12 bases separating them. Germline CDR1 is ENHRY and CDR2 is SYGVKD. There are 14 residues in the CDR3. Here the CDR3 reads CAISEPYGRYGYTF. The CDR3, as DNA: TGTGCCATCAGTGAGCCGTACGGGAGGTATGGCTACACCTTC.

The chain employs TRBV12-2 and TRBJ2-6; the table's D call, TRBD1, has no DNA check behind it. TRBV12-2 is flagged as a pseudogene. CDR3 length equals 19 residues. The CDR3 DNA sequence: TGTGCAAGTCGCTCCCGCTGGACAGGGGGACCCTCTGGGGCCAACGTCCTGACTTTC. Its protein product is CASRSRWTGGPSGANVLTF.

This clonotype was detected once. V is TRBV5-4 and J is TRBJ2-3, with 10 bases lining up with TRBD2. The CDR3 totals 16 residues. The V gene's germline CDR1 is SGHNT and CDR2 YYREEE (reference sequence). Trimming at V came to 4 bases and at J to 1 base, leaving 6 bases not matched to a gene. Here the CDR3 reads CASSRAGTSGTDTQYF. CDR3 DNA sequence: TGTGCCAGCAGCCGGGCCGGGACTAGCGGCACAGATACGCAGTATTTT.

This clonotype has a count of ten or more. The chain links TRBV12-3 or TRBV12-4 to TRBJ1-4; D gene uncertain. The CDR3 length is 11 residues. Trimming took off 3 bases at V and 11 bases at J, with 7 bases between the two ends. CDR3 bases: TGTGCCAGCAGTTTGAAGGAGAAACTGTTTTTT. Amino acid sequence: CASSLKEKLFF.

This clonotype was counted many times. The rearrangement joins TRBV5-6 to TRBJ1-1; D not certain. The CDR3 has 14 amino acids. Looked up from germline, CDR1 is SGHDT and CDR2 is YYEEEE. Trimming removed 0 bases from V and 1 base from J, with 7 bases in between. CDR3 amino acids: CASSLGFSNTEAFF. The CDR3 DNA reads TGTGCCAGCAGCTTGGGTTTTTCGAACACTGAAGCTTTCTTT. The full variable domain, in which reference TRBV5-6 and TRBJ1-1 provide the parts outside the CDR3, is DAGVTQSPTHLIKTRGQQVTLRCSPKSGHDTVSWYQQALGQGPQFIFQYYEEEERQRGNFPDRFSGHQFPNYSSELNVNALLLGDSALYLCASSLGFSNTEAFFGQGTRLTVV.

The chain employs TRBV30 and TRBJ1-2; 10 bases map to TRBD1. V trimming: 1 base; J trimming: 2 bases; junction bases outside the gene matches: 4. CDR1 is GTSNPN and CDR2 is SVGIG in the germline V gene (reference sequence). The CDR3 is made up of 15 amino acids. The CDR3 DNA is TGTGCCTGGAGTGCGAAGGGACAGGGGAACTATGGCTACACCTTC. Its protein is CAWSAKGQGNYGYTF.